This TCR beta chain originates from a study of blood T cells in healthy people across ages. Study results and caveats: Naive CD4+ cells and diversity were both higher in long-lived donors than in aged donors.

This CDR3 region has 15 residues. Looked up from germline, CDR1 is SGHAT and CDR2 is FQNNGV. Between the trimmed V and J ends, which lost 1 base and 5 bases, there was a span of 15 bases. The use of a sample-barcoded 5' primer and a J-beta primer mix characterized a second PCR of roughly 6 to 11 cycles. TCRdb itself ran the 5' RACE reads through MiXCR, one entry per CDR3 protein. This table holds 850,000 to 1,000,000 distinct CDR3 sequences, roughly 48% found once. With respect to this clonotype: The antigen is not known.

The TCR comes from a man aged 30 to 45 in good health. The chain is built from TRBV11-2 and TRBJ2-7; a possible D gene is TRBD2 (5 bases). Sequenced sample: blood. CDR3 sequence (DNA): TGTGCCAGCAGCTTAGGTTCCGGAGGTGGACACGAGCAGTACTTC. Protein sequence: CASSLGSGGGHEQYF.